This TCR beta chain was captured in a study of lymphopenia after photon versus proton radiotherapy. Study-level points and caveats: Photon-treated patients lost naive T cells and TCR diversity; proton-treated stayed stable. Better survival with proton therapy was suggested as possible, not demonstrated. After the lymphocyte nadir, photon-treated repertoires showed oligoclonal expansion, especially of CD8+ Temra cells.

V shed 2 bases and J shed 8 bases, with 9 bases lying between them. Germline V gene data show CDR1 as SGHTA and CDR2 as FQGNSA. The CDR3 extends over 12 amino acids. Produced via immunoSEQ multiplex PCR; TCRdb's table is partial and in-frame only. The sample lists 150,000 to 200,000 clones, around 85% occurring once. On this clone: Its antigen is undetermined.

J is TRBJ1-1 and V is TRBV7-2; weak D call: TRBD1 (5 bases). The source of this sequence is a man in his fifties or sixties with gastric cancer. The source was peripheral blood, collected from a patient treated with photon-based radiotherapy. The CDR3 loop is CASSLQGMEAFF. CDR3 DNA: TGTGCCAGCAGCTTACAGGGTATGGAAGCTTTCTTT.